A single sample is the source of the 23 T cell receptor beta chains below, sequenced in a study of human T cells and chemical hapten exposure. A single record per CDR3 protein comes from TCRdb applying MiXCR to the RACE reads. Among more than 100,000 distinct CDR3 sequences, 13% were seen once, and the ten largest hold 2.5% to 3%. The time point here: pre-sensitization, week 0. Indicated treatment: therapeutic diphenylcyclopropenone sensitization with weekly scalp DPC. The sample in question was whole blood, obtained in connection with sensitization to the hapten diphenylcyclopropenone (DPC). These receptor sequences come from a woman between 18 and 30 years old with alopecia areata. Some clones in this sample may be carry-over from other donors' samples.

The chain uses TRBV20-1 and TRBJ2-6; tentatively, D is TRBD1 (6 bases). Germline V lookup: CDR1 DFQATT, CDR2 SNEGSKA (reference sequence). V shed 6 bases and J shed 2 bases, with 11 bases lying between them. This CDR3 comprises 14 residues. The CDR3 nucleotides are TGCAGTGCACGACAGGTTCCTGGGGCCAACGTCCTGACTTTC. Its protein product is CSARQVPGANVLTF.

This chain connects TRBV12-3 or TRBV12-4 to TRBJ2-5; D is perhaps TRBD1 (6 bases). V lost 3 bases and J lost 1, with 12 bases in between. The CDR3 covers 15 residues. This CDR3 is CASSFDGQIQETQYF. The CDR3, as DNA: TGTGCCAGCAGTTTTGACGGACAGATCCAAGAGACCCAGTACTTC.

This clonotype was seen only a few times. The V and J genes are TRBV4-3 and TRBJ1-3, with D uncertain. This CDR3 has 16 residues. The germline CDR1 and CDR2 sequences are LGHNA and YSLEER. Trimming took off 0 bases at V and 4 bases at J, with 13 bases between the two ends. CDR3: CASSQDETGLGNTIYF. CDR3 DNA: TGCGCCAGCAGCCAAGATGAGACCGGTCTGGGAAACACCATATATTTT.

This clonotype appeared a few times. The V gene is TRBV18, the J gene TRBJ2-1; the D is unclear. This CDR3 has 12 residues. Germline CDR1 is KGHSH and CDR2 is LQKENI. The germline V and J ends were trimmed by 2 bases and 5 bases, with 4 bases remaining between them. CDR3: CASSPIDNEQFF. CDR3 bases: TGTGCCAGCTCACCAATTGACAATGAGCAGTTCTTC.

This clonotype came up a few times. This chain joins TRBV7-2 and TRBJ2-3; TRBD1 agrees at 11 bases. Germline CDR1 reads SGHTA; CDR2 reads FQGNSA. CDR3 size: 16 residues. Trimming removed 4 bases from V and 0 bases from J; junction bases left unmatched: 3. CDR3 sequence: CASSSGTGGSTDTQYF. As DNA, the CDR3 is TGTGCCAGCAGCTCCGGGACAGGGGGGAGCACAGATACGCAGTATTTT.

Only a few counts were recorded for this clonotype. The CDR3 region is CSASPGAGVTDTQYF. In nucleotides, the CDR3 is TGCAGTGCTAGCCCGGGGGCAGGGGTCACAGATACGCAGTATTTT. This rearrangement joins TRBV20-1 to TRBJ2-3; D possibly uses TRBD1 or TRBD2 (6 bases each). The CDR3 covers 15 residues. CDR1 and CDR2 (germline): DFQATT, SNEGSKA (reference sequence). V was trimmed by 3 bases and J by 2 bases, leaving 15 bases between them.

The CDR3 DNA follows: TGTGCCAGCAGTCCATATACTCAGGACTTAGGTTACCCCGGGGACACTGAAGCTTTCTTT. Its protein product is CASSPYTQDLGYPGDTEAFF. J is TRBJ1-1 and V is TRBV27, with unresolved D. CDR3 length: 20 amino acids. Trimming pared 5 bases from V and 3 bases from J, leaving 31 bases between. Germline V lookup: CDR1 MNHEY, CDR2 SMNVEV (reference sequence).

This clonotype was recorded many times. The rearrangement joins TRBV6-2 or TRBV6-3 to TRBJ2-3; D is perhaps TRBD1 (6 bases). V was clipped by 2 bases and J by 2 bases, with 17 bases between them. CDR1 is MNHEY, CDR2 SVGEGT, per germline. The CDR3 is made up of 17 amino acids. The CDR3 DNA is TGTGCCAGCAGTTACATCAGGGGAAGCGTGGTCACAGATACGCAGTATTTT. It yields the protein CASSYIRGSVVTDTQYF.

The chain links TRBV19 to TRBJ2-3, with TRBD2 as a possible D gene (6 bases). The ends were cut back, 10 bases at V and 4 bases at J, with 24 bases in the middle. Germline V CDR1 and CDR2: LNHDA, SQIVND (reference sequence). This CDR3 region has 16 residues. CDR3 coding DNA: TGTGCCACCCACCCCCGCCAGGGTACGGGGGCAGATACGCAGTATTTT. Residues: CATHPRQGTGADTQYF.

The genes are TRBV5-1 and TRBJ2-2; 12 nucleotides agree with TRBD2. J lost 5 bases, V lost 1 base, and 12 bases had no gene match. This CDR3 is 19 amino acids long. The V gene's germline CDR1 is SGHRS and CDR2 YFSETQ. CDR3 bases: TGCGCCAGCAGCTTGAGACTAGCGGGGGCGCCCATGGGGACCGGGGAGCTGTTTTTT. This codes for CASSLRLAGAPMGTGELFF.

The J gene is TRBJ1-2, the V gene TRBV7-9, with TRBD1 matching over 7 bases. The trim removed 1 base at V and 6 bases at J, leaving 11 bases unmatched. Germline-derived CDR1 and CDR2 are SEHNR and FQNEAQ (reference sequence). The CDR3 is made up of 16 amino acids. In DNA form, the CDR3 reads TGTGCCAGCAGCTTAGGAAGAGACAGGGAGTGGAATGGCTACACCTTC. This gives the protein CASSLGRDREWNGYTF.

This chain uses TRBV7-2 with TRBJ2-3, with TRBD2 as a possible D gene (6 bases). The length of the CDR3 is 20 residues. With 2 bases removed from V and 2 bases from J, the gap between germline ends came to 26 bases. Germline-derived CDR1 and CDR2 are SGHTA and FQGNSA. The CDR3, as DNA: TGTGCCAGCAGCTTAAGGATGACCGGGGGAGTTCGCTCCAACACAGATACGCAGTATTTT. Residues: CASSLRMTGGVRSNTDTQYF.

This clonotype occurred a few times. The chain couples TRBV7-6 to TRBJ1-2, with 10 bases aligning to TRBD1. Germline V lookup: CDR1 SGHVS, CDR2 FNYEAQ. J was trimmed by 1 base and V by 3 bases; bases with no gene match: 5. CDR3 size: 16 residues. DNA for the CDR3: TGTGCCAGCAGCTTGGGGACAGGGGCTGTTAACTATGGCTACACCTTC. Amino acid sequence: CASSLGTGAVNYGYTF.

This clonotype came up many times. The rearrangement links TRBV20-1 to TRBJ1-2, with D uncertain. The germline V gene has CDR1 DFQATT and CDR2 SNEGSKA (reference sequence). V was pared by 2 bases and J by 1 base, with 11 bases between. This CDR3 has 14 residues. The CDR3 spells CSARTFGDNYGYTF. The CDR3 DNA reads TGCAGTGCTAGAACGTTCGGGGATAACTATGGCTACACCTTC.

This clonotype has a count of ten or more. The chain links TRBV29-1 to TRBJ1-1; no reliable D call. CDR1 is SQVTM, CDR2 ANQGSEA, per germline. Trimming took 2 bases from V and 4 from J, leaving 11 bases between them. The CDR3 is made up of 13 amino acids. The CDR3 DNA reads TGCAGCGTTGAAATCGGATCGGGCACTGAAGCTTTCTTT. It encodes CSVEIGSGTEAFF.

Many counts were recorded for this clonotype. This chain connects TRBV28 to TRBJ1-2; the D gene is possibly TRBD1 (5 bases). Trimming removed 2 bases at V and 7 bases at J, with 14 bases between. CDR1 is MDHEN and CDR2 is SYDVKM in the germline V gene. CDR3 size: 14 residues. The CDR3, as DNA: TGTGCCAGCAGTTTAATAGATGGGGCCGCTGGCTACACCTTC. This translates into CASSLIDGAAGYTF.

There are many counts of this clonotype. The chain employs TRBV6-2 or TRBV6-3 and TRBJ1-2; TRBD1 matches at 7 bases. CDR1 is MNHEY and CDR2 is SVGEGT in the germline V gene. This CDR3 contains 13 residues. Unmatched junction bases numbered 3, after V lost 6 bases and J lost 2 bases. CDR3 DNA: TGTGCCAGCAGCCACAGGGGCAACTATGGCTACACCTTC. This codes for CASSHRGNYGYTF.

This sequence joins TRBV30 and TRBJ1-2; D not certain. V was pared by 2 bases and J by 8 bases, with 9 bases between. The CDR3 runs to 11 residues. Germline assignment: CDR1 GTSNPN and CDR2 SVGIG (reference sequence). For the CDR3, the DNA is TGTGCCTGGAGTTGGGGTGACGGCTACACCTTC. It codes for CAWSWGDGYTF.

Note on this clonotype: A junction end diverges from the germline sequence, so it may reflect a read error. The chain couples TRBV29-1 to TRBJ2-4; 9 nucleotides line up with TRBD1. The germline V gene has CDR1 SQVTM and CDR2 ANQGSEA. This CDR3 has 14 residues. The CDR3 protein is CSVEVDRGLNIQYF. The CDR3 DNA is TGCAGCGTCGAAGTTGACAGGGGGTTAAACATTCAGTACTTC.

The rearrangement links TRBV10-3 to TRBJ1-2; D remains unclear. The CDR3 spans 12 residues. V lost 7 bases and J lost 2, with 8 bases in between. CDR1 ENHRY and CDR2 SYGVKD come from the germline V gene. DNA for the CDR3: TGTGCCATCAACGGGCCCAACTATGGCTACACCTTC. The encoded protein is CAINGPNYGYTF.

This clonotype turned up a few times. The chain uses TRBV20-1 and TRBJ1-5, with 7 nucleotides matching TRBD1. Unmatched junction bases numbered 18, after V lost 5 bases and J lost 2 bases. Germline-derived CDR1 and CDR2 are DFQATT and SNEGSKA (reference sequence). The CDR3 has 18 residues. Here the CDR3 reads CSASVRGRGGLGNQPQHF. The CDR3 DNA reads as TGCAGTGCTTCCGTGCGAGGCAGGGGGGGTTTGGGCAATCAGCCCCAGCATTTT.

This clonotype was seen only once. The CDR3 DNA is TGTGCCAGCAGCCTTGGACAGGGCTACTACGAGCAGTACTTC. This gives the protein CASSLGQGYYEQYF. The chain employs TRBV7-6 and TRBJ2-7; 8 nucleotides line up with TRBD1. CDR1 SGHVS and CDR2 FNYEAQ come from the germline V gene. The length of the CDR3 is 14 residues. V shed 5 bases and J 3 bases; nucleotides not matched to a gene: 6.

This CDR3 is CASSFRGRTEAFF. CDR3 bases: TGTGCCAGCAGCTTCAGGGGACGGACTGAAGCTTTCTTT. This rearrangement joins TRBV7-9 to TRBJ1-1; possibly TRBD1 for D (6 bases). V lost 3 bases, J lost 5 bases, and 10 bases lay in between. The CDR3 runs to 13 residues. Germline V lookup: CDR1 SEHNR, CDR2 FQNEAQ (reference sequence).